The 16 T cell receptor beta chains given below trace back to one sample, sequenced in a study of OX40 agonist ivuxolimab in advanced cancers. Data came from immunoSEQ multiplex PCR; TCRdb stores just in-frame clones and leaves some out. Seen here are about 61,000 clones, roughly 90% observed once, and the top ten hold approximately 23%. This specimen consisted of CD4+ or CD8+ T cells sorted from blood, obtained in a trial of the OX40 agonist ivuxolimab. The receptors were sampled from an adult with an advanced solid tumor such as melanoma, head and neck, liver or kidney cancer.

The genes are TRBV6-5 and TRBJ1-2; tentative D call: TRBD1 (5 bases). Trimming shortened V by 4 bases and J by 0 bases, and 9 bases separated the two germline ends. CDR1 MNHEY and CDR2 SVGAGI come from the germline V gene. The CDR3 is made up of 14 amino acids. Written as DNA, the CDR3 is TGTGCCAGCAGTTCTCCAGGGACTAACTATGGCTACACCTTC. Residues: CASSSPGTNYGYTF.

The chain joins TRBV7-2 to TRBJ1-5; 7 nucleotides agree with TRBD1. The CDR3 runs to 14 residues. Per the germline V gene, CDR1 is SGHTA and CDR2 is FQGNSA. Unmatched junction bases numbered 3, after V lost 3 bases and J lost 4 bases. The DNA of the CDR3 is TGTGCCAGCAGCTTGAGGACAGGTAATCAGCCCCAGCATTTT. This encodes CASSLRTGNQPQHF.

Here the CDR3 reads CASSEVGAAKNIQYF. The CDR3, as DNA: TGTGCCAGCAGTGAAGTTGGTGCGGCCAAAAACATTCAGTACTTC. The chain combines TRBV6-1 with TRBJ2-4; D remains ambiguous. V was trimmed by 1 base and J by 1 base, leaving 8 bases between them. Germline CDR1 reads MNHNS; CDR2 reads SASEGT. This CDR3 contains 15 residues.

The V and J genes are TRBV27 and TRBJ2-1; 8 positions match TRBD2. V shed 5 bases and J 3 bases; nucleotides not matched to a gene: 9. This CDR3 region has 16 residues. The germline gives CDR1 MNHEY, CDR2 SMNVEV (reference sequence). The CDR3 loop is CASSPSGGELYNEQFF. CDR3 nucleotide sequence: TGTGCCAGCAGTCCCTCCGGGGGGGAGCTCTACAATGAGCAGTTCTTC.

This clone came up once. This chain links TRBV13 with TRBJ2-3, with 9 bases matching TRBD1. V shed 5 bases, J shed 0 bases, and the junction held 3 bases outside the gene matches. From germline, CDR1 is PRHDT and CDR2 FYEKMQ (reference sequence). This CDR3 has 15 residues. For the CDR3, the DNA is TGTGCCAGCAGCCGGGACAGGGTGAGCACAGATACGCAGTATTTT. This translates into CASSRDRVSTDTQYF.

The rearrangement joins TRBV7-9 to TRBJ1-2; TRBD1 matches 7 bases. This CDR3 comprises 14 residues. From germline, CDR1 is SEHNR and CDR2 FQNEAQ (reference sequence). V lost 2 bases to trimming and J lost 8 bases; unmatched junction nucleotides: 8. CDR3 DNA: TGTGCCAGCAGCTTAAATTCAGGGGGAAAGGGCTACACCTTC. It translates to CASSLNSGGKGYTF. The full variable domain, its missing parts supplied by reference TRBV7-9 and TRBJ1-2, is DTGVSQNPRHKITKRGQNVTFRCDPISEHNRLYWYRQTLGQGPEFLTYFQNEAQLEKSRLLSDRFSAERPKGSFSTLEIQRTEQGDSAMYLCASSLNSGGKGYTFGSGTRLTVV.

The rearrangement links TRBV28 to TRBJ2-1; 7 bases line up with TRBD2. With 5 bases clipped from V and 0 bases from J, the junction kept 7 bases outside the gene matches. The germline gives CDR1 MDHEN, CDR2 SYDVKM. The CDR3 is made up of 16 amino acids. The CDR3, as DNA: TGTGCCAGCAGTCCTACTAGCGCGAGCTCCTACAATGAGCAGTTCTTC. Translation: CASSPTSASSYNEQFF.

The genes are TRBV15 and TRBJ2-1, with D uncertain. The CDR3 runs to 13 residues. Germline CDR1 is LNHNV and CDR2 is YYDKDF (reference sequence). V was pared by 1 base and J by 9 bases, with 10 bases between. CDR3 sequence (DNA): TGTGCCACCAGCAGAGGGGAAGGGCCTGAGCAGTTCTTC. Translating gives CATSRGEGPEQFF.

V is TRBV6-5 and J is TRBJ1-5, with 10 bases aligning to TRBD1. Germline V CDR1 and CDR2: MNHEY, SVGAGI. V gave up 6 bases and J gave up 7 bases; unmatched junction bases: 9. CDR3 length: 15 amino acids. The CDR3 protein is CASRPTGGEFQPQHF. The CDR3 DNA follows: TGTGCCAGCAGGCCGACAGGGGGCGAATTCCAGCCCCAGCATTTT.

This clone appeared a single time. This chain links TRBV7-8 with TRBJ2-2, with D uncertain. This CDR3 has 13 residues. V was cut by 2 bases and J by 5 bases, with 6 bases left in between. Germline V gene data show CDR1 as SGHVS and CDR2 as FQNEAQ. Here the CDR3 DNA reads TGTGCCAGCAGCTTAATGGGAACCGGGGAGCTGTTTTTT. The encoded protein is CASSLMGTGELFF.

The chain joins TRBV7-9 to TRBJ1-6, with D unclear. CDR3 length equals 15 residues. Trimming removed 7 bases from V and 7 bases from J, with 17 bases in between. The germline CDR1 and CDR2 sequences are SEHNR and FQNEAQ (reference sequence). DNA of the CDR3: TGTGCCAGCACCCCCAGCCTTCTGGGGAATTCACCCCTCCACTTT. Translation: CASTPSLLGNSPLHF.

The V and J genes are TRBV9 and TRBJ2-3; 7 nucleotides line up with TRBD2. CDR3 length: 15 residues. Trimming at V came to 3 bases and at J to 2 bases, leaving 6 bases not matched to a gene. Germline CDR1 SGDLS, CDR2 YYNGEE. CDR3 in DNA: TGTGCCAGCAGCGAGCGGGGCGTACACACAGATACGCAGTATTTT. This sequence encodes CASSERGVHTDTQYF.

The gene calls are TRBV27 and TRBJ2-3, with 8 bases identical to TRBD1. This CDR3 has 15 amino acids. CDR1 is MNHEY and CDR2 is SMNVEV in the germline V gene (reference sequence). Trimming cost V 3 bases and J 1 base; bases outside gene matches: 3. CDR3 in amino acids: CASSFWGQGTDTQYF. The CDR3 nucleotides read TGTGCCAGCAGTTTTTGGGGACAGGGCACAGATACGCAGTATTTT.

This chain uses TRBV2 with TRBJ2-4; TRBD1 matches 8 bases. Trimming took 6 bases from V and 6 from J; bases not matched to a gene: 1. The CDR3 has 12 amino acids. The germline V gene has CDR1 SNHLY and CDR2 FYNNEI. CDR3 protein: CASRGTGNIQYF. The CDR3 bases are TGTGCCAGCAGGGGGACAGGAAACATTCAGTACTTC.

The V and J genes are TRBV2 and TRBJ2-1; D gene ambiguous. V lost 4 bases and J 3 bases, leaving 7 bases between the germline ends. Germline V gives CDR1 SNHLY, CDR2 FYNNEI. The CDR3 covers 13 residues. CDR3 bases: TGTGCCAGCAGTGGCCCCTACTACAATGAGCAGTTCTTC. It yields the protein CASSGPYYNEQFF.

V and J are TRBV13 and TRBJ1-2, with 7 bases matching TRBD1. The CDR3 runs to 14 residues. J lost 4 bases, V lost 4 bases, and 6 bases had no gene match. The germline V gene encodes CDR1 PRHDT and CDR2 FYEKMQ (reference sequence). The CDR3 DNA reads as TGTGCCAGCAGCTCGGGGACAGTTGGCTATGGCTACACCTTC. Translation: CASSSGTVGYGYTF.